This T cell receptor beta chain came from a study of vaccination effects on CD4 cells after COVID-19. As for the study in general: Antigen-specific CD4+ T cells were expanded with viral peptide pools in the ViraFEST assay before sequencing. Wells each received 2 million or so PBMC, cultured with 9 to 10 IU/ml IL-2 and around 9.8 ug/ml peptides.

General study points: There was marked clonal contraction among infection- and vaccine-induced clones late after vaccination.

The table came from immunoSEQ multiplex PCR; TCRdb's copy has only in-frame clones and leaves some out. The sample lists about 53,000 clones; more than 60% were seen once. On this clone itself: Its matching antigen is unknown.

Following culture for approximately ten days, CD4+ T cells were isolated. Cultures got half-medium changes with IL-2 on days 3 and 7. The sequence derives from a human donor who received a COVID-19 vaccine. This specimen consisted of CD4+ T cells from PBMCs cultured without peptide, obtained before COVID-19 vaccination.

CDR3 amino acids: CASSLRGGLNTEAFF. In DNA form, the CDR3 reads TGCGCCAGCAGCTTAAGGGGAGGTTTGAACACTGAAGCTTTCTTT. The chain couples TRBV5-1 to TRBJ1-1; D perhaps matches TRBD1 (5 bases). V shed 2 bases and J shed 0 bases, with 11 bases lying between them. The CDR3 is 15 residues long. The germline V gene has CDR1 SGHRS and CDR2 YFSETQ.